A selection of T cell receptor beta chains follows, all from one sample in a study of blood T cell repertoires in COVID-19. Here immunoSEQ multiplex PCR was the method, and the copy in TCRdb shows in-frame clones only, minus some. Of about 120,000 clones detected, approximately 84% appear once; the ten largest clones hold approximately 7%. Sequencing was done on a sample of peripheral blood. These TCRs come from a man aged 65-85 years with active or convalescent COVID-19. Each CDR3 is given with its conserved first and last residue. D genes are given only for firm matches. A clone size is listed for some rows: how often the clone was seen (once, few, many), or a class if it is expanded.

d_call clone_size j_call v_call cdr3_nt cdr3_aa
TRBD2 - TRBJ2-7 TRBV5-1 TGCGCCAGCAGCGGACTAGCGGGGGGGTACGAGCAGTACTTC CASSGLAGGYEQYF
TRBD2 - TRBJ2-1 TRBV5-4 TGTGCCAGCAGCTTGGAGGGGACTAGCGGATACAATGAGCAGTTCTTC CASSLEGTSGYNEQFF
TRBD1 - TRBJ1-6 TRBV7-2 TGTGCCAGCACCCGGACAGGGATTGGCAATTCACCCCTCCACTTT CASTRTGIGNSPLHF
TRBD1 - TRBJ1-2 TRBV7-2 TGTGCCAGCAGACCCGGAAGAGACAGGGGCGGCTACACCTTC CASRPGRDRGGYTF
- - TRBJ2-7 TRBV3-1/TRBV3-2 TGTGCCAGCAGCCAAGGGCCCCACCCGTTCCACGAGCAGTACTTC CASSQGPHPFHEQYF
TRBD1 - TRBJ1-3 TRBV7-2 TGTGCCAGCAGCTTTGGGACAGGGGGCCGCTCTGGAAACACCATATATTTT CASSFGTGGRSGNTIYF
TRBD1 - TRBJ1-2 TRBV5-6 TGTGCCAGCAGCCAGGGTGTGACAGGGGATGGCTACACCTTC CASSQGVTGDGYTF
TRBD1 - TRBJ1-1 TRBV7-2 TGTGCCAGCAGTTTGAGGACAGGGGGCACTGAAGCTTTCTTT CASSLRTGGTEAFF
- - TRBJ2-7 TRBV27 TGTGCCAGCCAAGGCGGACAGATCTACGAGCAGTACTTC CASQGGQIYEQYF
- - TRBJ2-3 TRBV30 TGTGCCTGGAGCGCGGACGGAGTCTTTAGGGGTACGCAGTATTTT CAWSADGVFRGTQYF
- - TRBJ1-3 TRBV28 TGTGCCAGCAGTTTCAGTAACACCATATATTTT CASSFSNTIYF
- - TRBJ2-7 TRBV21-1 TGTGCCAGCAGCAAAGAAGGAGGGCAGTACTTC CASSKEGGQYF
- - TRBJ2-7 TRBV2 TGTGCCAGCCTACGAGGTCTAGCCTACGAGCAGTACTTC CASLRGLAYEQYF
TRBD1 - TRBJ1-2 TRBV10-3 TGTGCCATCTCTCGGACAGGCTCGTATGGCTACACCTTC CAISRTGSYGYTF
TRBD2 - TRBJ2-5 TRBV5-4 TGTGCCAGCAGCTTGACTAGCGGGGGGGCCAGGGAGACCCAGTACTTC CASSLTSGGARETQYF
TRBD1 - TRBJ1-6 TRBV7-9 TGTGCCAGCAGCTTAACAGGGGGCCCCAATTCACCCCTCCACTTT CASSLTGGPNSPLHF
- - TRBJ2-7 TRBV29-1 TGCAGCGTTGAATCGGCAGGCCACGAGCAGTACTTC CSVESAGHEQYF
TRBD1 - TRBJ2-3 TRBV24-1 TGTGCCACCACACAGGGGGCGCAGGATACGCAGTATTTT CATTQGAQDTQYF
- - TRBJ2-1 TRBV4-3 TGCGCCAGCAGCCAAGATTGGAATGGGCAGATTCAGTTCTTC CASSQDWNGQIQFF
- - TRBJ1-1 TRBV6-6 TGTGCCAGCAGACATACAGGTGGCACTGAAGCTTTCTTT CASRHTGGTEAFF
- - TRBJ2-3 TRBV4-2 TGTGCCAGCAGCCATGATCTCTACCTCACGAGCACAGATACGCAGTATTTT CASSHDLYLTSTDTQYF
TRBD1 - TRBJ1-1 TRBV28 TGTGCCAGCAGTTTATGGGGACAGGGGGCCTCTGAAGCTTTCTTT CASSLWGQGASEAFF
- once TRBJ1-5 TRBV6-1 TGTGCCAGCAGTGAGGCCCCGGGGCAGCCCCAGCATTTT CASSEAPGQPQHF
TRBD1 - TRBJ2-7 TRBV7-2 TGTGCCAGCAGCCGACAGGGCTACGAGCAGTACTTC CASSRQGYEQYF
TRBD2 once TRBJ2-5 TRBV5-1 TGCGCCAGCAGTCGGGGGGGCCGACTCCAAGAGACCCAGTACTTC CASSRGGRLQETQYF
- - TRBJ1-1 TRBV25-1 TGTGCCAGCAGTGAAGGCACAGGGCGGGCTTTCTTT CASSEGTGRAFF
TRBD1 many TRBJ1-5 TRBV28 TGTGCCAGCAGAGGTCGACAGGGGGCACGGCAGCCCCAGCATTTT CASRGRQGARQPQHF
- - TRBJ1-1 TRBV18 TGTGCCAGCTCACCTCGACAGGACACTGAAGCTTTCTTT CASSPRQDTEAFF
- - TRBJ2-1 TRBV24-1 TGTGCCACCAGTGACAGACTGTACAATGAGCAGTTCTTC CATSDRLYNEQFF
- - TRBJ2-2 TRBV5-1 TGCGCCAGCAGCTTGGTCCCCTTCCAGGCCGGGGAGCTGTTTTTT CASSLVPFQAGELFF
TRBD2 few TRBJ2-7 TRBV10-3 TGTGCCATCAGTGAGTCTACACTAGCGGGGGATCAGGGGCAGTACTTC CAISESTLAGDQGQYF
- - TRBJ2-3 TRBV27 TGTGCCAGCAGTTTGCGGGCTACCACAGATACGCAGTATTTT CASSLRATTDTQYF
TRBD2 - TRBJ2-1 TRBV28 TGTGCCAGCAGTTTACGGACTAGCAGGAATGAGCAGTTCTTC CASSLRTSRNEQFF
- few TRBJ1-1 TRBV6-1 TGTGCCAGCAGTGAAATGGTAGCCTACAACACTGAAGCTTTCTTT CASSEMVAYNTEAFF
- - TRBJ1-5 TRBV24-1 TGTGCCACCAGTGAGTCCGGGTCTCGCTATAATCAGCCCCAGCATTTT CATSESGSRYNQPQHF
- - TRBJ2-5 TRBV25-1 TGTGCCAGCAGTGAAATTGGACAGACCCAAGAGACCCAGTACTTC CASSEIGQTQETQYF
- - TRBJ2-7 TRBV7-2 TGTGCCAGCAGCGCCCGCCGAACAGGGCCGAGCTCCTACGAGCAGTACTTC CASSARRTGPSSYEQYF
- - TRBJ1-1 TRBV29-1 TGCAGCGTTAGACAGGCGACGGGTAACACTGAAGCTTTCTTT CSVRQATGNTEAFF
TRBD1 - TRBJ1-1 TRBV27 TGTGCCAGCCGCCGGGACAGGGGAGGTGCTTTCTTT CASRRDRGGAFF
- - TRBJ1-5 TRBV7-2 TGTGCCAGCAGCGAACAGGGAAGGGGCAATCAGCCCCAGCATTTT CASSEQGRGNQPQHF
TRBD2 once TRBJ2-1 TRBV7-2 TGTGCCAGCAGCTTAGGAGCGACTAGCAGGAATGAGCAGTTCTTC CASSLGATSRNEQFF
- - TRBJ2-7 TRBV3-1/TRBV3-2 TGTGCCAGCAGCCGAAGACTAGGCCAGGAGTACTTC CASSRRLGQEYF
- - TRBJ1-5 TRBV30 TGTGCCTGGAGCCTCCAGGGCAATCAGCCCCAGCATTTT CAWSLQGNQPQHF
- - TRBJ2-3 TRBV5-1 TGCGCCAGCCTACCGAGTGGGGGGGCGTCAGATACGCAGTATTTT CASLPSGGASDTQYF
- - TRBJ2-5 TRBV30 TGTGCCTGGAGTGAGGGGGAAGAGACCCAGTACTTC CAWSEGEETQYF
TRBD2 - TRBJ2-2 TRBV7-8 TGTGCCAGCAGCCCAAAAGCGGGGGGGCCGACCGGGGAGCTGTTTTTT CASSPKAGGPTGELFF
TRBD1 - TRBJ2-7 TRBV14 TGTGCCAGCAGCCAAGGGGCCAGGGGGACCTACGAGCAGTACTTC CASSQGARGTYEQYF
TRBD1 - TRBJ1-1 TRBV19 TGTGCCAGTACTCCTTCGGACAGGGTGGGCACTGAAGCTTTCTTT CASTPSDRVGTEAFF
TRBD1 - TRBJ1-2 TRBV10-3 TGTGCCACCAGCCGGGACAGACCCTATGGCTACACCTTC CATSRDRPYGYTF
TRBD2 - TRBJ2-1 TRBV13 TGTGCCAGCAGCTTCGGGGGGAATGAGCAGTTCTTC CASSFGGNEQFF
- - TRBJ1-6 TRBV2 TGTGCCAGCACAATGGGAGTGAATTCACCCCTCCACTTT CASTMGVNSPLHF
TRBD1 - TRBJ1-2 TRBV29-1 TGCAGCGTTGAAAGACAGGGCTATGGCTACACCTTC CSVERQGYGYTF
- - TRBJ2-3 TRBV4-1 TGCGCCAGCAGCCAAGTTGAGGGCGGGGGCACAGATACGCAGTATTTT CASSQVEGGGTDTQYF